The rows below give T cell receptor beta chains drawn from one sample of a study of CD8 T cells in ankylosing spondylitis. Using its own MiXCR run on the 5' RACE reads, TCRdb lists one record per CDR3 protein. The sample lists 200,000 to 300,000 distinct CDR3 sequences, 7.5% to 9% occurring once. Sequenced input: blood, either unsorted or a sorted T cell fraction (not recorded which). Every receptor here comes from a male donor with ankylosing spondylitis or in good health (not recorded which). CDR3s include the opening cysteine and the closing phenylalanine or tryptophan. Fields, in order: D gene, CDR3 length, J gene, V gene, clone size, CDR3 DNA, CDR3 protein. The D gene is left open where the match is weak. Size tells how often a clone was seen (once, few, many) or the class of an expanded clone, and some rows leave it out.

>TRBD2|18|TRBJ2-1|TRBV5-1|-
TGCGCCAGCAGCTTCCGGGCTTTTATAGCGGGAGGAGGCAATGAGCAGTTCTTC
CASSFRAFIAGGGNEQFF
>-|15|TRBJ2-5|TRBV5-6|many
TGTGCCAGCAGCTTGCAGTGGGACGGTTGGGAGACCCAGTACTTC
CASSLQWDGWETQYF
>-|16|TRBJ2-4|TRBV7-9|many
TGTGCCAGCAGCCCCCGGGGGCCGCTAGCCAAAAACATTCAGTACTTC
CASSPRGPLAKNIQYF
>TRBD1|14|TRBJ1-5|TRBV29-1|-
TGCAGCGTTCAGACTCAGGGGGCTTCTCAGCCCCAGCATTTT
CSVQTQGASQPQHF
>-|14|TRBJ2-7|TRBV21-1|many
TGTGCCAGCCTAAGAAGCAGGGGAGATGGCGAGCAGTACTTC
CASLRSRGDGEQYF
>-|15|TRBJ1-4|TRBV5-5|-
TGTGCCAGCAGCTTTGTAAATCATCTAAATGAAAAACTGTTTTTT
CASSFVNHLNEKLFF
>TRBD1|14|TRBJ2-7|TRBV27|-
TGTGCCAGCAGTCCGACAGGGATGTACGGCGAGCAGTACTTC
CASSPTGMYGEQYF
>-|13|TRBJ2-7|TRBV27|many
TGTGCCAGCAGTTTCCACAGTACATACGAGCAGTACTTC
CASSFHSTYEQYF
>-|15|TRBJ2-3|TRBV20-1|many
TGCAGTGCCCTTGCGTCGGGGGTCGGCACAGATACGCAGTATTTT
CSALASGVGTDTQYF
>-|13|TRBJ1-4|TRBV29-1|-
TGCAGCGTTGGCGGGATTGGGAATGAAAAACTGTTTTTT
CSVGGIGNEKLFF
>-|16|TRBJ2-5|TRBV24-1|many
TGTGCCACCAGTGATGTAAGAGGAACGGAGGGGGGGACCCAGTACTTC
CATSDVRGTEGGTQYF
>TRBD1|14|TRBJ2-5|TRBV29-1|many
TGCAGCGTTGAAATGAGGGGGCCCTTGGAGACCCAGTACTTC
CSVEMRGPLETQYF
>TRBD1|13|TRBJ2-7|TRBV12-3/TRBV12-4|many
TGTGCCAGCAGAATACAGGGGGCGGACGAGCAGTACTTC
CASRIQGADEQYF
>TRBD2|13|TRBJ2-3|TRBV20-1|-
TGCAGTGCCCTAGCGGGAGGCTCAGATACGCAGTATTTT
CSALAGGSDTQYF
>TRBD1|15|TRBJ2-7|TRBV30|few
TGTGCCTGGAGTGGAGGGACAGGACCTTCCTACGAGCAGTACTTC
CAWSGGTGPSYEQYF
>TRBD1|15|TRBJ2-7|TRBV7-9|many
TGTGCCAGCAGCTCCTCAAGGGACAGGAAAGGCGAGCAGTACTTC
CASSSSRDRKGEQYF
>-|14|TRBJ1-6|TRBV6-5|many
TGTGCCAGCAGTTACGAGCGAAATAATTCACCCCTCCACTTT
CASSYERNNSPLHF
>-|16|TRBJ2-5|TRBV5-6|many
TGTGCCAGCAGCTCCCGGGACGCCGGATCCCAAGAGACCCAGTACTTC
CASSSRDAGSQETQYF
>TRBD2|16|TRBJ2-3|TRBV4-3|many
TGCGCCAGCAGCCCACTAGCGGGGGGAAGCACAGATACGCAGTATTTT
CASSPLAGGSTDTQYF
>TRBD2|14|TRBJ2-3|TRBV29-1|many
TGCAGCGTTTCCGGGACTACCGACACAGATACGCAGTATTTT
CSVSGTTDTDTQYF
>TRBD2|14|TRBJ2-2|TRBV7-2|many
TGTGCCAGCACCAGAGCGGGGGGCACCGGGGAGCTGTTTTTT
CASTRAGGTGELFF
>-|15|TRBJ1-1|TRBV9|many
TGTGCCAGCAGCGCCATCCTCGGCGGGAACACTGAAGCTTTCTTT
CASSAILGGNTEAFF
>-|16|TRBJ1-3|TRBV7-2|few
TGTGCCAGCAGCCCCGACTTGGACAGCTCTGGAAACACCATATATTTT
CASSPDLDSSGNTIYF
>TRBD1|15|TRBJ2-1|TRBV11-2|-
TGTGCCAGCAGCCCGTTGGGACAGGGGGCCCATGAGCAGTTCTTC
CASSPLGQGAHEQFF
>TRBD1|14|TRBJ1-1|TRBV11-2|many
TGTGCCAGCAGGGACTTTGACAGGGTCACTGAAGCTTTCTTT
CASRDFDRVTEAFF
>-|12|TRBJ2-2|TRBV12-3/TRBV12-4|many
TGTGCCAGCACCGCACGGGCCGGGGAGCTGTTTTTT
CASTARAGELFF
>-|13|TRBJ2-1|TRBV27|many
TGTGCCAGCAGTTTAACCGGCTACAATGAGCAGTTCTTC
CASSLTGYNEQFF
>-|16|TRBJ2-2|TRBV19|many
TGTGCCAGTAGTATAGGGAACCTAGTGAACACCGGGGAGCTGTTTTTT
CASSIGNLVNTGELFF
>-|13|TRBJ1-2|TRBV29-1|many
TGCAGCGTTGATGAGGGAAGTTTCGGCGGCTACACCTTC
CSVDEGSFGGYTF
>-|17|TRBJ2-6|TRBV6-5|few
TGTGCCAGCAGTTTTCTCGGGGGCGCGCTAGGGGCCAACGTCCTGACTTTC
CASSFLGGALGANVLTF
>-|15|TRBJ1-2|TRBV25-1|many
TGTGCCAGCAGTGACCCGGTTTGGGGAGGAAGGGGCTACACCTTC
CASSDPVWGGRGYTF
>-|15|TRBJ1-5|TRBV10-3|many
TGTGCCATCAGTGAAGACGGCCCTCGCAATCAGCCCCAGCATTTT
CAISEDGPRNQPQHF
>-|13|TRBJ2-5|TRBV9|many
TGTGCCAGCAGCGTAGACTCCCCGGAGACCCAGTACTTC
CASSVDSPETQYF
>TRBD2|16|TRBJ2-1|TRBV5-5|few
TGTGCCAGCAGCCCATCTGGCGGGAGTACATACAATGAGCAGTTCTTC
CASSPSGGSTYNEQFF
>-|14|TRBJ1-2|TRBV6-1|many
TGTGCCAGCCGTCCCTCCCCCACTTACTATGGCTACACCTTC
CASRPSPTYYGYTF
>-|13|TRBJ2-1|TRBV5-1|many
TGCGCCAGCAGCCAGGGGGGTCTCGATGAGCAGTTCTTC
CASSQGGLDEQFF
>-|13|TRBJ2-3|TRBV5-1|many
TGCGCCAGCAGCTTGGCCGCTAGAAGCGTTGAGTATTTT
CASSLAARSVEYF
>TRBD2|14|TRBJ2-3|TRBV20-1|many
TGCAGTGCGCTAACTAGCGGGAGTATCGATACGCAGTATTTT
CSALTSGSIDTQYF
>-|14|TRBJ2-7|TRBV6-5|many
TGTGCCAGCAGTTATTATGGACAGACTTACGAGCAGTACTTC
CASSYYGQTYEQYF
>TRBD1|15|TRBJ2-1|TRBV12-3/TRBV12-4|few
TGTGCCAGCACCCGAGGGGGACAGGCCGTCAATGAGCAGTTCTTC
CASTRGGQAVNEQFF
>-|16|TRBJ2-3|TRBV20-1|many
TGCAGTGCTAGAGACGGGATATTGCGACCCACAGATACGCAGTATTTT
CSARDGILRPTDTQYF